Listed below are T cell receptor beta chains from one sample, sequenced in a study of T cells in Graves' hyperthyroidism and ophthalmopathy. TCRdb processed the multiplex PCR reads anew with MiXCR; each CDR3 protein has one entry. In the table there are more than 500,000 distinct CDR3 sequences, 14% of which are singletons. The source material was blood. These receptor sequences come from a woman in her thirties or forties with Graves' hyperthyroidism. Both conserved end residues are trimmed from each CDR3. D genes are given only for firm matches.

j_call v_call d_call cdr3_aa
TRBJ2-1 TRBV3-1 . ASSQPTRGEQF
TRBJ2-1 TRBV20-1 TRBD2 SASRHSGRVTYNEQF
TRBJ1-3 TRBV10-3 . AISEHSSGNTIY
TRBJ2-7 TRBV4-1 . ASSQASSSSYEQY
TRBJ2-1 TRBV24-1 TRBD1 ATKQGAGSGNSYNEQF
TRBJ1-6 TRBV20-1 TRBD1 SARLGTENSPLH
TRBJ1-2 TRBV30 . AWSVAGVGYT
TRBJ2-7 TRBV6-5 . ASSYSPPRQSFTYEQY
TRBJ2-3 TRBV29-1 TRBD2 SVPGLAGHSTDTQY
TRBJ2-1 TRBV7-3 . ASSLDGVQF
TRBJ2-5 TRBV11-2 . ASSLVAGIQETQY
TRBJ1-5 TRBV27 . ASSLPQNSNQPQH
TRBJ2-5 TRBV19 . ASSPSRETQY
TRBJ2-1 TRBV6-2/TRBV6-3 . ASSYSTNNEQF
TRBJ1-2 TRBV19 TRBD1 ASTLSGTGDYGYT
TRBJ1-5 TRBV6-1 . ASTDPGAGQPQH
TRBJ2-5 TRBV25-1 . ASRDSFAIQY
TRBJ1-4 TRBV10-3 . AISDGAGGEKLF
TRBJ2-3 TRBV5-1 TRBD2 ASSFNSGVPTDTQY
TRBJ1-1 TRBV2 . ASSENGETAGTEAF
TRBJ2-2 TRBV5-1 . ASSLAANTGELF
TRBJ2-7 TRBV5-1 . ASSDGDSIPYEQY
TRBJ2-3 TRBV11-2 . ASSQVSDRARYSTDTQY
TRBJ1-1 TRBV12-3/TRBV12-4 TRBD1 ASSWGQLNTEAF
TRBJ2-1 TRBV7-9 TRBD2 ASSFRGLAEPPGGNEQF
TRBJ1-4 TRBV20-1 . SATGAGAGEKLF
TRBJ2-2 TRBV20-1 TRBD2 SAESSGSARGTGELF
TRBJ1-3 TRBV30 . ARQVGNTIY
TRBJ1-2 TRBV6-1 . ASSDREGSWGYT
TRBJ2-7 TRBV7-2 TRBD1 ASSFQPGQGGYEQY
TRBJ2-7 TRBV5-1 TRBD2 ASRRQAGSDEQY
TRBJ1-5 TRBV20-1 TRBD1 SATQRDRKYSNQPQH
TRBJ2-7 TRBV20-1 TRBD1 SAGSQDRVIYEQY
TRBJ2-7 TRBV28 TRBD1 ASSRQGDYEQY
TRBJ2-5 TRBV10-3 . AISKETGDFSLSDETQY
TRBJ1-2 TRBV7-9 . ASSPPQGREIYGYT
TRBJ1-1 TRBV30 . AWSPRLRKNTEAF
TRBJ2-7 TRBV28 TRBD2 ASKPGGSYEQY
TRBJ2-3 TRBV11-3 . ASSTRPSDTQY
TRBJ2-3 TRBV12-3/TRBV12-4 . ASSLGIHTQY
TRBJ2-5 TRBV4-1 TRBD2 ASSQDGLAGQETQY
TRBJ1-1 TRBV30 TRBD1 AWSRDRQMNTEAF
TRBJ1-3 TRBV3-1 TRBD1 ASSQASTGASGNTIY
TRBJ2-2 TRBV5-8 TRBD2 ASSIAGVTGGLF
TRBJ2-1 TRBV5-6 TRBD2 ASSSGSSGKADNEQF
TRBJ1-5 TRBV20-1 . SARVGDQPQH
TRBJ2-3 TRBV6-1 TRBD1 ASSAGQGVSDTQY
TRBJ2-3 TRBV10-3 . AISAPRQNTDTRY
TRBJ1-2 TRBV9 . ASSGAGYT
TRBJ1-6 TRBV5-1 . ASSLQGIDSPLH
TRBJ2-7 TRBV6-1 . ASGPDETGSYEQY